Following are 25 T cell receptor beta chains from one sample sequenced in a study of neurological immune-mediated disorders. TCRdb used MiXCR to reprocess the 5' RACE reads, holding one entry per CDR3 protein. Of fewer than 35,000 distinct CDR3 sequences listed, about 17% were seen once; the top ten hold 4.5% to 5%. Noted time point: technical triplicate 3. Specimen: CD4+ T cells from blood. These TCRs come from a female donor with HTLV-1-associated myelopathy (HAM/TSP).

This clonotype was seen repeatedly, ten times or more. The CDR3 loop reads CASSLLRGGNEQYF. The CDR3 bases are TGCGCCAGCAGCTTGTTGCGGGGCGGTAACGAGCAGTACTTC. The chain links TRBV5-1 to TRBJ2-7, with a weak D call TRBD2 (6 bases). There are 14 residues in the CDR3. Germline-derived CDR1 and CDR2 are SGHRS and YFSETQ. Trimming shortened V by 1 base and J by 5 bases, and 13 bases separated the two germline ends.

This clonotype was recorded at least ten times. This chain's CDR3 is CASSPPLRPDRDTQYF. CDR3 sequence (DNA): TGTGCCAGCAGTCCGCCTCTCCGCCCCGATAGGGATACGCAGTATTTT. The chain uses TRBV12-3 or TRBV12-4 and TRBJ2-3; D gene unclear. V was clipped by 5 bases and J by 6 bases, with 21 bases between them. This CDR3 is 16 amino acids long.

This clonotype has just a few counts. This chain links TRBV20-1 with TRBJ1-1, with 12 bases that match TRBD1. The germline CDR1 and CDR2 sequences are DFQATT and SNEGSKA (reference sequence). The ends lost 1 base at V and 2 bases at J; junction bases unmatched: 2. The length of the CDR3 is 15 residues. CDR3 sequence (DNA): TGCAGTGCTAGAGGAGGGACAGGGGGCAACACTGAAGCTTTCTTT. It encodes CSARGGTGGNTEAFF.

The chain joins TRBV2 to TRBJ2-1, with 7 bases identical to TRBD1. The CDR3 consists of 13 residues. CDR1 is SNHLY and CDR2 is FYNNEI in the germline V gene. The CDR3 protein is CSTNRGRYNEQFF. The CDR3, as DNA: TGTTCCACCAACAGGGGTCGATACAATGAGCAGTTCTTC.

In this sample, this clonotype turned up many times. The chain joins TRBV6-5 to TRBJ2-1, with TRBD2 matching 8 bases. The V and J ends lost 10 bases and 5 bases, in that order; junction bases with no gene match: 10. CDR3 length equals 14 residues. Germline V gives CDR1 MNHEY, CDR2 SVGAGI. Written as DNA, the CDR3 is TGTGCCACCGGCTGGCGGGGGGTGAACAATGAGCAGTTCTTC. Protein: CATGWRGVNNEQFF.

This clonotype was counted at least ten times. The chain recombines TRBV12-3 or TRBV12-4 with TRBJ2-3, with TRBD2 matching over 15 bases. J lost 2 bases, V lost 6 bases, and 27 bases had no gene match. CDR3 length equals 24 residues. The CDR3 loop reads CASRVGTFTFGLAGGAVDTDTQYF. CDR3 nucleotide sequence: TGTGCCAGCAGGGTCGGGACCTTCACCTTCGGACTAGCGGGAGGGGCGGTCGACACAGATACGCAGTATTTT.

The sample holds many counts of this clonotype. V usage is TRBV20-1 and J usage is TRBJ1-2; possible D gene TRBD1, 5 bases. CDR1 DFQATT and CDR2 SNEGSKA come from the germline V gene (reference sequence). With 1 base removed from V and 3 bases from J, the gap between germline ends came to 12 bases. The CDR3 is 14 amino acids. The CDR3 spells CSARVPQVHYGYTF. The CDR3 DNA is TGCAGTGCTAGAGTTCCACAGGTTCACTATGGCTACACCTTC.

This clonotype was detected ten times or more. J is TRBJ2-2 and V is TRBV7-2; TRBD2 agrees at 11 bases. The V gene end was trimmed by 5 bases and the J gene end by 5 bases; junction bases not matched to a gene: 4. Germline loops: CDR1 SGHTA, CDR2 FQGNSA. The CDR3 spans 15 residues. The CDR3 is CASSEGLADTGELFF. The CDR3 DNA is TGTGCCAGCAGCGAGGGACTAGCGGATACCGGGGAGCTGTTTTTT.

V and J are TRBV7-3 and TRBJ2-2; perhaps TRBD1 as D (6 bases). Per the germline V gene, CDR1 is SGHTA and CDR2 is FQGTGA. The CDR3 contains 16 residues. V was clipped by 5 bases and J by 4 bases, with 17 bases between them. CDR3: CASSTPLGGGTGELFF. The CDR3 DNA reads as TGTGCCAGCAGCACACCTCTTGGGGGCGGCACCGGGGAGCTGTTTTTT.

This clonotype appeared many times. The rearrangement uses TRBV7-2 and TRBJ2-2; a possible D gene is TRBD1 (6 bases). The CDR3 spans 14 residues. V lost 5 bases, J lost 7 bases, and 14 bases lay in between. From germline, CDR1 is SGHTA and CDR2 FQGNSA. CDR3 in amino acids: CASSPQGDGGELFF. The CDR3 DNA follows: TGTGCCAGCAGCCCACAGGGAGACGGCGGGGAGCTGTTTTTT.

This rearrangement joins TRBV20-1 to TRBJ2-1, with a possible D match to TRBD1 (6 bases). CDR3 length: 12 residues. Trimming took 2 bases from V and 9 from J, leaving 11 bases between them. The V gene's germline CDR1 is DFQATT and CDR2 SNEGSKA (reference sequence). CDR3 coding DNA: TGCAGTGCTAGATTAGCAGGGGTTGAGCAGTTCTTC. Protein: CSARLAGVEQFF.

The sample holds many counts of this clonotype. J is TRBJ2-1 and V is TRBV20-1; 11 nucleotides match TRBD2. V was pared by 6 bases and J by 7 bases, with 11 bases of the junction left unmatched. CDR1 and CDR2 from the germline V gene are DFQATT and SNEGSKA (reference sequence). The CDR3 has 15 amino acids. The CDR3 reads CSAHLAGGLRNEQFF. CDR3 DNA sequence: TGCAGTGCCCACCTAGCGGGAGGATTAAGGAATGAGCAGTTCTTC.

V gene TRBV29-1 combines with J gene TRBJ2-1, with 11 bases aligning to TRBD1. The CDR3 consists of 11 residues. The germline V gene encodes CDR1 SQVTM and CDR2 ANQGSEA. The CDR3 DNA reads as TGCGTCTGGACAGGGGGCGGGGAGCAGTTCTTC. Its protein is CVWTGGGEQFF.

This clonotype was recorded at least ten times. In DNA form, the CDR3 reads TGCAGTGCTAGTAGGCGGGGAAGCTCCTACGAGCAGTACTTC. This gives the protein CSASRRGSSYEQYF. V and J are TRBV20-1 and TRBJ2-7, with a tentative D call TRBD2 (6 bases). The CDR3 has 14 residues. The germline V gene encodes CDR1 DFQATT and CDR2 SNEGSKA (reference sequence). V shed 3 bases and J shed 0 bases, with 12 bases lying between them.

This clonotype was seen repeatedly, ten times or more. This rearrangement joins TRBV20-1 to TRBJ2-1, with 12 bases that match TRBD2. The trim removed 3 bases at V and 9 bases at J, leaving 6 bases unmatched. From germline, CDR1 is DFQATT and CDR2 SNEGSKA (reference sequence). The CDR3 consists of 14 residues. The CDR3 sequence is CSASGLAGGSEQFF. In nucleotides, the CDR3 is TGCAGTGCTAGTGGGCTAGCGGGGGGGAGTGAGCAGTTCTTC.

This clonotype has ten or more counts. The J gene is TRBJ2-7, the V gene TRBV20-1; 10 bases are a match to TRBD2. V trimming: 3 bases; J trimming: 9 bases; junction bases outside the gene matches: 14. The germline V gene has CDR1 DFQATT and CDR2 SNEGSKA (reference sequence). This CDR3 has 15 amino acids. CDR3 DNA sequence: TGCAGTGCTAGCCCCCAGGCTAGCGGGGGAATTATGCAGTACTTC. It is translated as CSASPQASGGIMQYF.

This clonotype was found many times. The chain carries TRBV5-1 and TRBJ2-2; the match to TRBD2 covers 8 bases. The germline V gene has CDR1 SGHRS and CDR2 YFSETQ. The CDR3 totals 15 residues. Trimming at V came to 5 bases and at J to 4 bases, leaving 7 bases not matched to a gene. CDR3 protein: CASSPSGSSTGELFF. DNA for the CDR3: TGCGCCAGCAGTCCCAGCGGGAGTAGCACCGGGGAGCTGTTTTTT.

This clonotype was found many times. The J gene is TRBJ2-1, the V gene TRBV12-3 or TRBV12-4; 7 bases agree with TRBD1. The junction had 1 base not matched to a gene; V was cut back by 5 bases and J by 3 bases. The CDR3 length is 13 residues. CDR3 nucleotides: TGTGCCAGCAGTGGGACAGTCTACAATGAGCAGTTCTTC. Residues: CASSGTVYNEQFF.

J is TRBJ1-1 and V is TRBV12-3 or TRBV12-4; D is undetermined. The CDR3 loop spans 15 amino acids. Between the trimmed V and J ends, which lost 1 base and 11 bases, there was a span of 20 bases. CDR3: CASSLDDGRPPNAFF. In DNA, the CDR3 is TGTGCCAGCAGTTTAGATGACGGACGGCCCCCGAACGCTTTCTTT.

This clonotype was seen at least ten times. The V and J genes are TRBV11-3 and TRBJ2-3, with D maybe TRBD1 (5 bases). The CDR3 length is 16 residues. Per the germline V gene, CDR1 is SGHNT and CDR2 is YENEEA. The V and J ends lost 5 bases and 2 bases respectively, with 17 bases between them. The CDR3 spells CASSDPRQTYTDTQYF. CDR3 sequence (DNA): TGTGCCAGCAGCGATCCTCGACAGACATACACAGATACGCAGTATTTT.

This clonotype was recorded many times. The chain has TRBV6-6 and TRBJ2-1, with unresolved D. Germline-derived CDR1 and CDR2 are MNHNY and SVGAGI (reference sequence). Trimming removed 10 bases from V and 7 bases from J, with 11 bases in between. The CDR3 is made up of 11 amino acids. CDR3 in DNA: TGTGCCACCAGCCCGCGGAATGAGCAGTTCTTC. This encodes CATSPRNEQFF.

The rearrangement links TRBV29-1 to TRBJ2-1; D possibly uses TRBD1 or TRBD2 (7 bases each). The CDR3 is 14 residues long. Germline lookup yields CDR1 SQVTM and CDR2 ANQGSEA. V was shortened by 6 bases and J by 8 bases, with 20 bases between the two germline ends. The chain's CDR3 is CSVGGGRGGDEQFF. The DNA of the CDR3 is TGCAGCGTGGGGGGCGGCAGGGGGGGAGATGAGCAGTTCTTC.

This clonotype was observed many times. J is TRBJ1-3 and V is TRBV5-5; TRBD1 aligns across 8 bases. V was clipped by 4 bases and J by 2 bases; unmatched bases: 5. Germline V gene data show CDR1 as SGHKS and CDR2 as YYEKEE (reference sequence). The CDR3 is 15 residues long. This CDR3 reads CASSKTTGAGNTIYF. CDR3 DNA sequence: TGTGCCAGCAGCAAAACGACAGGGGCTGGAAACACCATATATTTT. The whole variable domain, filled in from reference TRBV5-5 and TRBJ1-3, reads DAGVTQSPTHLIKTRGQQVTLRCSPISGHKSVSWYQQVLGQGPQFIFQYYEKEERGRGNFPDRFSARQFPNYSSELNVNALLLGDSALYLCASSKTTGAGNTIYFGEGSWLTVV.

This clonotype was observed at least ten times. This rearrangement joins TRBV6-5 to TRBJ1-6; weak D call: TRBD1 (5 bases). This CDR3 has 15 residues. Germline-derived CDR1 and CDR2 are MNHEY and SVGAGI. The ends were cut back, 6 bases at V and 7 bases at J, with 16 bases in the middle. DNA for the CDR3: TGTGCCAGCAGAACCAGGGAAAGCGCAAATTCACCCCTCCACTTT. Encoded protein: CASRTRESANSPLHF.

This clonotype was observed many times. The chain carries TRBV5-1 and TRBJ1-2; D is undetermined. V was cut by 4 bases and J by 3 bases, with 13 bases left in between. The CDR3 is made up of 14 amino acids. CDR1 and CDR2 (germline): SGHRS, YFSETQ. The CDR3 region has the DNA TGCGCCAGCAGCAAGTACCCGGGTGACTATGGCTACACCTTC. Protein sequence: CASSKYPGDYGYTF.